These 8 T cell receptor beta chains came from one sample sequenced in a study of blood T cell repertoires in COVID-19. Clones were sequenced by immunoSEQ multiplex PCR, and TCRdb holds only the in-frame ones, with some missing. The sample holds about 240,000 clones, around 89% seen once. Sequenced sample: PBMCs or T cells enriched from blood (not recorded which). These receptors came from a woman in her 30s who had recovered from COVID-19.

The gene calls are TRBV20-1 and TRBJ1-2, with D possibly TRBD1 on 6 matching bases. Between the trimmed V and J ends, which lost 5 bases and 4 bases, there was a span of 8 bases. The length of the CDR3 is 11 residues. From germline, CDR1 is DFQATT and CDR2 SNEGSKA (reference sequence). Here the CDR3 reads CSAGQPYGYTF. The DNA for the CDR3 is TGCAGTGCTGGACAGCCCTATGGCTACACCTTC.

The chain employs TRBV27 and TRBJ2-7; D remains ambiguous. The CDR3 covers 14 residues. Between the trimmed V and J ends, which lost 5 bases and 0 bases, there was a span of 11 bases. Germline loops: CDR1 MNHEY, CDR2 SMNVEV (reference sequence). CDR3 residues: CASSIRLSSYEQYF. In DNA, the CDR3 is TGTGCCAGCAGTATTCGACTCTCCTCCTACGAGCAGTACTTC.

The chain is built from TRBV6-5 and TRBJ2-7, with D possibly matching TRBD1 (6 bases). The CDR3 is made up of 14 amino acids. Germline V CDR1 and CDR2: MNHEY, SVGAGI. V lost 4 bases to trimming and J lost 3 bases, with 13 bases between them. CDR3 nucleotide sequence: TGTGCCAGCAGTTCCGGGGACACGGTCTACGAGCAGTACTTC. Residues: CASSSGDTVYEQYF.

This chain uses TRBV30 with TRBJ2-6; D is uncertain. Germline CDR1 reads GTSNPN; CDR2 reads SVGIG (reference sequence). The CDR3 covers 13 residues. V shed 3 bases and J shed 2 bases, with 5 bases lying between them. In nucleotides, the CDR3 is TGTGCCTGGAGAAGCCCTGGGGCCAACGTCCTGACTTTC. It yields the protein CAWRSPGANVLTF.

The chain joins TRBV28 to TRBJ2-7; weak D call: TRBD1 (6 bases). V was shortened by 1 base and J by 5 bases, with 18 bases between the two germline ends. The CDR3 runs to 16 residues. Germline V CDR1 and CDR2: MDHEN, SYDVKM. CDR3 coding DNA: TGTGCCAGCAGTTTATTCTCGACAGGAAAGAAACACGAGCAGTACTTC. Translating it yields CASSLFSTGKKHEQYF.

This clone was seen only once. The chain joins TRBV7-6 to TRBJ2-5; TRBD1 aligns across 12 bases. This CDR3 comprises 16 residues. J was trimmed by 4 bases and V by 3 bases; bases with no gene match: 6. Germline V gene sequence: CDR1 SGHVS, CDR2 FNYEAQ. The CDR3 is CASSFPGTGGAETQYF. The CDR3 bases are TGTGCCAGCAGCTTTCCCGGGACAGGGGGCGCAGAGACCCAGTACTTC. Full variable domain (outside the CDR3, taken from reference TRBV7-6 and TRBJ2-5): GAGVSQSPRYKVTKRGQDVALRCDPISGHVSLYWYRQALGQGPEFLTYFNYEAQQDKSGLPNDRFSAERPEGSISTLTIQRTEQRDSAMYRCASSFPGTGGAETQYFGPGTRLLVL.

The chain links TRBV10-3 to TRBJ2-1; the match to TRBD2 covers 9 bases. CDR1 and CDR2 (germline): ENHRY, SYGVKD. The J segment lost 6 bases and the V segment lost 5 bases, leaving 8 bases of the junction unmatched. The CDR3 is 15 amino acids. The CDR3 protein is CAISLRTSEGNEQFF. CDR3 nucleotides: TGTGCCATCAGTTTAAGGACTAGCGAGGGCAATGAGCAGTTCTTC.

Worth noting for this clone: Mismatch with germline at one junction end may stem from a read error. The rearrangement uses TRBV28 and TRBJ1-2; 10 bases line up with TRBD1. Germline V gives CDR1 MDHEN, CDR2 SYDVKM. This CDR3 is 16 amino acids long. The CDR3 here is CASRLLRGQGIYGYTF. CDR3 coding DNA: TGTGCCAGCAGGTTATTAAGGGGACAGGGGATCTATGGCTACACCTTC.